This T cell receptor beta chain was obtained from a study of OX40 agonist ivuxolimab in advanced cancers. About the study as a whole: Ivuxolimab was an agonistic, fully human IgG2 monoclonal antibody directed against OX40 (CD134), a costimulatory receptor. The paper describes the monotherapy dose-escalation part (N ≈ 50 patients) of the phase I trial of ivuxolimab. Partial responses occurred in three dose-escalation patients: two with cutaneous melanoma and one with hepatocellular carcinoma. Peripheral TCRbeta sequencing aimed to test whether ivuxolimab altered TCR sequence diversity and caused clonal T-cell expansion. Patients were allowed to have had prior anti-PD-1, anti-PD-L1 or anti-CTLA-4 therapy, and 40% to 45% of the dose-escalation patients had been treated with checkpoint inhibitors. The dose-escalation cohort was about 87% male with a mean age of approximately 60 years, ranging from about 23 to 85. Of the approximately 50 dose-escalation patients, hepatocellular carcinoma was present in 19, melanoma in roughly 15, renal cell carcinoma in 9 and head and neck cancer in 9. Intravenous ivuxolimab was administered to patients every 2 weeks at six dose levels: 0.01, 0.1, 0.3, 1.5, 3 and 10 mg/kg.

The trial excluded patients who had a history of autoimmune disease or were on systemic immunosuppression. Peripheral blood for TCR sequencing was drawn from every dose cohort at baseline, at cycle 4 day 1 and at cycle 7 day 1. The samples were drawn from a first-in-human, open-label, multicenter phase I dose-escalation trial of ivuxolimab. The trial enrolled adults with locally advanced or metastatic head and neck squamous cell, hepatocellular, melanoma or renal cell carcinoma. Before TCR sequencing, CD4+ T cells and CD8+ T cells from peripheral blood were sorted into separate populations. To sequence the TCRbeta CDR3 region, genomic DNA was isolated from the sorted cells. TCRbeta CDR3 regions were sequenced using the immunoSEQ Assay. TCRdb retrieved this table from immuneACCESS and kept in-frame rearrangements only. Not all clones are present; in checked studies, unresolved V genes account for under half, and no reason is known for the remainder. In this sample the table shows about 50,000 clones, around 90% of which occur a single time. Of the sample, 5.5% to 7.5% is held by the ten largest clones.

General conclusions and limits of the study: After ivuxolimab, more expanded clones were found on average in CD8+ T cells than in CD4+ T cells. At doses of 0.1 to 3.0 mg/kg, clonal expansion of both CD4+ and CD8+ T cells in blood was seen between baseline and week 6. Low levels of normalized T-cell clonal expansion were also seen in some nonresponding patients. Partial responders in the 0.1-3.0 mg/kg groups had among the lowest normalized peripheral clonal expansion, especially among CD8+ T cells. Antigen specificity was not determined for the clonally expanded peripheral T cells.

Turning to this clone: Its antigen remains undetermined. Qualities for individual bases were not recorded, and no much larger clone is one base off.

The germline V gene (reference sequence) gives CDR1 as LNHDA and CDR2 as SQIVND. The CDR3 numbers 12 residues from cysteine through phenylalanine. Only the CDR3 region is kept as DNA, spanning 36 bases read in frame from base 1. Cut back by 5 bases and 12 bases, the V and J ends lie 14 bases apart. This chain joins TRBV19 to TRBJ2-1; the D segment cannot be called with confidence. The sample here was CD4+ or CD8+ T cells sorted from blood, taken in a trial of the OX40 agonist ivuxolimab. This sequence was found in an adult with an advanced solid tumor such as melanoma, head and neck, liver or kidney cancer. The DNA reads TGTGCCAGTAGTCCGGACCTTGTGGGGCAGTTCTTC. Its coded protein is CASSPDLVGQFF.